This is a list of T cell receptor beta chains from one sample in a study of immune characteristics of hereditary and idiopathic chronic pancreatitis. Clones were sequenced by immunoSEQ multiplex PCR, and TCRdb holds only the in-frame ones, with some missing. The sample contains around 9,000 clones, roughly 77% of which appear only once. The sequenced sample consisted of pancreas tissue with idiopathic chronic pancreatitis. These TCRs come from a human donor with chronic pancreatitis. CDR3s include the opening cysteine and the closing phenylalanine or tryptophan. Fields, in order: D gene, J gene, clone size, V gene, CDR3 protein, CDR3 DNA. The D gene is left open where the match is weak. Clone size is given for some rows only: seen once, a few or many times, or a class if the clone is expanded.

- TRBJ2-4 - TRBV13 CASSLGQTTIKNIQYF TGTGCCAGCAGCCTAGGACAGACTACTATAAAAAACATTCAGTACTTC
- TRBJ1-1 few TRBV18 CASSPSALDTEAFF TGTGCCAGCTCACCAAGTGCTTTGGACACTGAAGCTTTCTTT
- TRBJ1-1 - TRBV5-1 CASSPQGMNTEAFF TGCGCCAGCAGCCCTCAGGGGATGAACACTGAAGCTTTCTTT
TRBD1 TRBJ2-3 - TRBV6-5 CASSYGQASTDTQYF TGTGCCAGCAGTTATGGACAGGCCAGCACAGATACGCAGTATTTT
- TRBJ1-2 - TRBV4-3 CASSQVWAGSYGYTF TGCGCCAGCAGCCAAGTATGGGCAGGGAGCTATGGCTACACCTTC
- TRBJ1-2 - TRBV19 CASRDEQGHGYTF TGTGCCAGTAGAGACGAACAGGGACATGGCTACACCTTC
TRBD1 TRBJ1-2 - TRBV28 CASSPPGTVRYGYTF TGTGCCAGCAGTCCACCCGGGACAGTAAGATATGGCTACACCTTC
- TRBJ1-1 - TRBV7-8 CASSLVAGGGTEAFF TGTGCCAGCAGCTTAGTAGCGGGCGGAGGGACTGAAGCTTTCTTT
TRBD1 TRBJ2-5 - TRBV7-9 CASSTRTGTGETQYF TGTGCCAGCAGCACGAGGACAGGGACCGGAGAGACCCAGTACTTC
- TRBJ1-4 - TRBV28 CASSLHARDNEKLFF TGTGCCAGCAGTTTACATGCCAGGGACAATGAAAAACTGTTTTTT
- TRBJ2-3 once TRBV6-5 CASSYSAASTDTQYF TGTGCCAGCAGTTACTCGGCGGCTAGCACAGATACGCAGTATTTT
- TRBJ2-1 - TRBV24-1 CATSDPGPTAYNEQFF TGTGCCACCAGTGATCCGGGACCGACGGCCTACAATGAGCAGTTCTTC
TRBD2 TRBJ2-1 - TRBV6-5 CASSYEVSGGNNEQFF TGTGCCAGCAGTTACGAAGTGAGCGGGGGTAACAATGAGCAGTTCTTC
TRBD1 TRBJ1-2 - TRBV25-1 CASRGTGLNYGYTF TGTGCCAGCAGGGGGACAGGGCTTAACTATGGCTACACCTTC
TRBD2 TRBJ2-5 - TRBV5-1 CASSLLLAGTQETQYF TGCGCCAGCAGCTTGCTACTAGCGGGGACCCAAGAGACCCAGTACTTC
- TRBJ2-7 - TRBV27 CASSPSVGGGKYEQYF TGTGCCAGCAGCCCCTCGGTCGGGGGAGGAAAGTACGAGCAGTACTTC